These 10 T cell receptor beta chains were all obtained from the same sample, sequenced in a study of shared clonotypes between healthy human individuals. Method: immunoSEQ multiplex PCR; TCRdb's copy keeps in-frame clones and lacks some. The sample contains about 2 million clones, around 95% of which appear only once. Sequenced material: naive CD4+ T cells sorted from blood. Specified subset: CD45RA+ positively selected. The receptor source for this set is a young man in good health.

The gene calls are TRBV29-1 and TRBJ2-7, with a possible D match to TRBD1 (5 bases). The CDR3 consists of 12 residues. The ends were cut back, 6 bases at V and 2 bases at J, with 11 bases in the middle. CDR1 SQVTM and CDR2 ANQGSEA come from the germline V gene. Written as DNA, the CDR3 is TGCAGCGTAGGACATACGACCTACGAGCAGTACTTC. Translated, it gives CSVGHTTYEQYF.

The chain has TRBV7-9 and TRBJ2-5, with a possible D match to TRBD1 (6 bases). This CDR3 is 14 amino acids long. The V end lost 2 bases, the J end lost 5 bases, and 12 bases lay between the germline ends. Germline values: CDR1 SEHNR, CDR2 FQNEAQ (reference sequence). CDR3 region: CASSLMQGTETQYF. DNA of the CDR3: TGTGCCAGCAGCTTAATGCAGGGGACGGAGACCCAGTACTTC.

Here the CDR3 reads CASSGAKELLGSGNTIYF. In DNA form, the CDR3 reads TGTGCCAGCAGCGGGGCAAAGGAACTCTTAGGCTCTGGAAACACCATATATTTT. The chain carries TRBV9 and TRBJ1-3; no reliable D call. There are 18 residues in the CDR3. Germline CDR1 is SGDLS and CDR2 is YYNGEE. V lost 3 bases and J 0 bases, leaving 19 bases between the germline ends.

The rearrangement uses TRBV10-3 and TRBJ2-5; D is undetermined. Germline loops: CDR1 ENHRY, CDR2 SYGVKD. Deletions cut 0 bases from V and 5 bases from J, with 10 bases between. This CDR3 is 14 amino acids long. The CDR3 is CAISESPRSETQYF. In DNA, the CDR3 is TGTGCCATCAGTGAGTCCCCGAGATCGGAGACCCAGTACTTC.

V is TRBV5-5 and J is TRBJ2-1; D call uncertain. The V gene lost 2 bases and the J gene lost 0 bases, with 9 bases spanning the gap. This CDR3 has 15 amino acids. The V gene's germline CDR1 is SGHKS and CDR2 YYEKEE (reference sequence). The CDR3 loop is CASSFGPNSYNEQFF. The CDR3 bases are TGTGCCAGCAGCTTCGGACCGAACTCCTACAATGAGCAGTTCTTC.

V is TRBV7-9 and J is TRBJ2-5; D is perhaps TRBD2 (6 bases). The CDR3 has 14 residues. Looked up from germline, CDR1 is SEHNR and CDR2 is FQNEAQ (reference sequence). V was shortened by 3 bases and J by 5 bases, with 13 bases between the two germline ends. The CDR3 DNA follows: TGTGCCAGCAGCTTTAGGGAGGCAGGGGAGACCCAGTACTTC. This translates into CASSFREAGETQYF.

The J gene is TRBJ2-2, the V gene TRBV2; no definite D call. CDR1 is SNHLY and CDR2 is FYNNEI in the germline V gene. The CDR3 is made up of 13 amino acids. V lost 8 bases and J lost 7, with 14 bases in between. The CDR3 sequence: CASGPRSVGELFF. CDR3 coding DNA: TGTGCCAGCGGTCCTAGATCGGTCGGGGAGCTGTTTTTT.

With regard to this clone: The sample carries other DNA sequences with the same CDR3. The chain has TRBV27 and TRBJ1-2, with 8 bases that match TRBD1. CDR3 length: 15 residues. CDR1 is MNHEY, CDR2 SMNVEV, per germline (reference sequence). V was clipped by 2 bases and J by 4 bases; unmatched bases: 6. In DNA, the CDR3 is TGTGCCAGCAGTTTAGGGACAGGTCTTAGCTATGGCTACACCTTC. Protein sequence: CASSLGTGLSYGYTF.

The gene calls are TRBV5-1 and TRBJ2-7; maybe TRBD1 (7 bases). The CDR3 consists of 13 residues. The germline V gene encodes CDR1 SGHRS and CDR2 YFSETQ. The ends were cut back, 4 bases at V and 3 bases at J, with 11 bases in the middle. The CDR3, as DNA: TGCGCCAGCAGCCGCGGGACAGACTACGAGCAGTACTTC. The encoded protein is CASSRGTDYEQYF.

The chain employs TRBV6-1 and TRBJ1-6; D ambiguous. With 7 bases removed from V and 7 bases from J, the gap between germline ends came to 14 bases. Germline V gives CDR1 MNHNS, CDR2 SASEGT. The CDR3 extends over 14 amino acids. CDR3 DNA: TGTGCCAGCACGGTGGAACTCCCCAATTCACCCCTCCACTTT. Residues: CASTVELPNSPLHF.